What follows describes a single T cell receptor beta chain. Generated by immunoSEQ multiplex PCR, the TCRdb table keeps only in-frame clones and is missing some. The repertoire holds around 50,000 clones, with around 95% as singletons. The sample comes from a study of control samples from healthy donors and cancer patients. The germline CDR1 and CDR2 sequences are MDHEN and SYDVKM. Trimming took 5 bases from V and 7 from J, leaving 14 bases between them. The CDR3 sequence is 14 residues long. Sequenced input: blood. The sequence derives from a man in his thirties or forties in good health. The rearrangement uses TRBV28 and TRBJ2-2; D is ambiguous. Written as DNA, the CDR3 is TGTGCCAGCAGTCGGCCAGTTCGAGGCGGGGAGCTGTTTTTT. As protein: CASSRPVRGGELFF.